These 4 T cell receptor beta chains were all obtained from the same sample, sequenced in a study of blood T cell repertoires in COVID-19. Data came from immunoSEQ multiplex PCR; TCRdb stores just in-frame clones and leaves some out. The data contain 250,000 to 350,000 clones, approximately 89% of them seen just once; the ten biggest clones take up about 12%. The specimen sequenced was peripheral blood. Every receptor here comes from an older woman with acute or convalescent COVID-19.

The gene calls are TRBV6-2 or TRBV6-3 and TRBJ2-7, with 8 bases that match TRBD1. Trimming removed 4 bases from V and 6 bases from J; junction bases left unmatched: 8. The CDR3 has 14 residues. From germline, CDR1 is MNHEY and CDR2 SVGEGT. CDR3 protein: CASSSRDRRREQYF. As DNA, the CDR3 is TGTGCCAGCAGTTCCCGGGACAGGAGACGCGAGCAGTACTTC.

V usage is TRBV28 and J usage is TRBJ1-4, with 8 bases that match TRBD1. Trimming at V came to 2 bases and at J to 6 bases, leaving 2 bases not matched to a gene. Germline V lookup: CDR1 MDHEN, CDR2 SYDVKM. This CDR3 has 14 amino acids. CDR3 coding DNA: TGTGCCAGCAGTTTACAGGGGGCCTATGAAAAACTGTTTTTT. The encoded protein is CASSLQGAYEKLFF.

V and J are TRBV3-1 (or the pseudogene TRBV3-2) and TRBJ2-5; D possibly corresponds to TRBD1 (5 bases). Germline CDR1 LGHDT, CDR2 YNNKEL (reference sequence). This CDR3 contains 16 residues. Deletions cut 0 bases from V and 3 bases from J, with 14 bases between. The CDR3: CASSQDPRKDKETQYF. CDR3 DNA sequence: TGTGCCAGCAGCCAAGACCCCCGGAAGGACAAAGAGACCCAGTACTTC.

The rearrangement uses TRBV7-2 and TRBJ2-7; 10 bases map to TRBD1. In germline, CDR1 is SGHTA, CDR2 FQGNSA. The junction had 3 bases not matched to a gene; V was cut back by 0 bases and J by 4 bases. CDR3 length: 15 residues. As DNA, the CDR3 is TGTGCCAGCAGCTTAGCCGGGACAGGGGTATACGAGCAGTACTTC. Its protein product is CASSLAGTGVYEQYF.